Detailed here is one TCR beta chain. Its antigen is undetermined. With 7 bases removed from V and 0 bases from J, the gap between germline ends came to 14 bases. The CDR3 extends over 15 amino acids. Germline V gene lookup returns CDR1 SGHRS and CDR2 YFSETQ. The record originates from a study of T cell responses to AZD1222 COVID-19 vaccine. Study in general: Pooled samples include second doses given at about 4 or 12 weeks.

Some clones are missing from TCRdb's copy, which holds only in-frame ones; the method was immunoSEQ multiplex PCR. The sample has about 190,000 clones; roughly nine tenths are singletons. Study-level findings and limits: Spike-specific TCR breadth and depth went up after people got two AZD1222 doses. The donor group comprised mostly white British people and more females; the analysis possibly underestimated clonal diversity. At study baseline, merely more than 5 AZD1222 recipients were seropositive.

This chain joins TRBV5-1 and TRBJ1-3; tentative D call: TRBD1 (6 bases). Sequenced material: peripheral blood, taken on day 0 of AZD1222 vaccination. This receptor was obtained from an adult in good health. CDR3 bases: TGCGCCAGCCGGGACACTGCAAGCTCTGGAAACACCATATATTTT. This gives the protein CASRDTASSGNTIYF. The full variable domain, in which reference TRBV5-1 and TRBJ1-3 provide the parts outside the CDR3, is KAGVTQTPRYLIKTRGQQVTLSCSPISGHRSVSWYQQTPGQGLQFLFEYFSETQRNKGNFPGRFSGRQFSNSRSEMNVSTLELGDSALYLCASRDTASSGNTIYFGEGSWLTVV.